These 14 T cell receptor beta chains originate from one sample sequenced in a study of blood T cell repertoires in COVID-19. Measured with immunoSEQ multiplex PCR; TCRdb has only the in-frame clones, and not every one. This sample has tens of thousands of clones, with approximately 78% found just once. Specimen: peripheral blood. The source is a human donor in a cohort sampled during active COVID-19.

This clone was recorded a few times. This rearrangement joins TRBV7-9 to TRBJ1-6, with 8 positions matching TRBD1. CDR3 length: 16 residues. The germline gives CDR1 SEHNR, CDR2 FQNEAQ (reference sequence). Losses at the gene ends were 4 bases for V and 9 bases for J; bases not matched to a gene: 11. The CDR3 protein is CASSYRTGIIPSPLHF. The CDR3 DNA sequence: TGTGCCAGCAGCTATCGGACAGGGATCATTCCTTCACCCCTCCACTTT.

CDR3 loop: CASSRSLEQYF. In DNA, the CDR3 is TGTGCCAGCAGCCGGTCTCTCGAGCAGTACTTC. This chain links TRBV12-3 or TRBV12-4 with TRBJ2-7; D not resolved. The CDR3 spans 11 residues. Trimming pared 6 bases from V and 6 bases from J, leaving 9 bases between.

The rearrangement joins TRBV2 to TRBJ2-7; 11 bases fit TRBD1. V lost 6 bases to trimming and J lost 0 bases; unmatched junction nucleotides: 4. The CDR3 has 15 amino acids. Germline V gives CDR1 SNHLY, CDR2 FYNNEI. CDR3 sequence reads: CASSTGTGGSYEQYF. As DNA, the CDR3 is TGTGCCAGCAGCACCGGGACAGGGGGCTCCTACGAGCAGTACTTC.

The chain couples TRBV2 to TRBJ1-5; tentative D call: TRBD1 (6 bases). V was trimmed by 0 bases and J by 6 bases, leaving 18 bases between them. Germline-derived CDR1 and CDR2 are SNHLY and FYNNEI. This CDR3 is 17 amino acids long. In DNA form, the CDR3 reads TGTGCCAGCAGTGAAGCGAGATGGGAAACAGGGCGTCAGCCCCAGCATTTT. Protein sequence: CASSEARWETGRQPQHF.

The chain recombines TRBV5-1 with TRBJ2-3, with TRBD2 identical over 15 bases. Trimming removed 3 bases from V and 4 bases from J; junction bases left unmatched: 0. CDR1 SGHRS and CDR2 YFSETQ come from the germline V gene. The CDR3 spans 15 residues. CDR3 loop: CASSWTSGGADTQYF. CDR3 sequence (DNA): TGCGCCAGCAGCTGGACTAGCGGGGGGGCAGATACGCAGTATTTT.

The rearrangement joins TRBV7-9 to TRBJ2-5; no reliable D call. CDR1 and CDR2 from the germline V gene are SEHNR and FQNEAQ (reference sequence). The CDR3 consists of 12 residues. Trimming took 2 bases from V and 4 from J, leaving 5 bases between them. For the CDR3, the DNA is TGTGCCAGCAGCTTAAACGGAGAGACCCAGTACTTC. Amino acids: CASSLNGETQYF.

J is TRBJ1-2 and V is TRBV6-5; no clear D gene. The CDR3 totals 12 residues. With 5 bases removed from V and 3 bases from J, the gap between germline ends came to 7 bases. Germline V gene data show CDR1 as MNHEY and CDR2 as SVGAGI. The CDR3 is CASSSRDYGYTF. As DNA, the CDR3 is TGTGCCAGCAGTAGCCGGGACTATGGCTACACCTTC.

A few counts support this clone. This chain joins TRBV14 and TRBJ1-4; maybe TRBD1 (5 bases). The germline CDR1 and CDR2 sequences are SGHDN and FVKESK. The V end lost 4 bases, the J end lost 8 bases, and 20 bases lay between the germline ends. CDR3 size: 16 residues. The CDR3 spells CASSPVGIRVREKLFF. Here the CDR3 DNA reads TGTGCCAGCAGCCCCGTTGGTATCAGGGTTAGGGAAAAACTGTTTTTT.

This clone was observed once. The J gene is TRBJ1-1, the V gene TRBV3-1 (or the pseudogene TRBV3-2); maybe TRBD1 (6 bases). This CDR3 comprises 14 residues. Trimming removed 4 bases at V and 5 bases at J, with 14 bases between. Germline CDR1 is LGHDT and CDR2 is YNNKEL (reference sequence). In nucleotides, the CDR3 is TGTGCCAGCAGCCCTCACCCAGGGGAGACTGAAGCTTTCTTT. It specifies CASSPHPGETEAFF.

CDR3 in DNA: TGTGCCAGCAGCTCATTTGGACAGGCTCTTTCACCCCTCCACTTT. Protein: CASSSFGQALSPLHF. This chain connects TRBV3-1 (or the pseudogene TRBV3-2) to TRBJ1-6; 7 positions match TRBD1. The CDR3 is 15 residues long. The germline gives CDR1 LGHDT, CDR2 YNNKEL (reference sequence). Trimming cost V 5 bases and J 9 bases; bases outside gene matches: 10.

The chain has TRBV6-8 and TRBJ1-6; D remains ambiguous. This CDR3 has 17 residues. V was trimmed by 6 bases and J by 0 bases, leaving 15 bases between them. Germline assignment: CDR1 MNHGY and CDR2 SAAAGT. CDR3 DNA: TGTGCCAGCAGCTCTCCCCACTCGAGCTCCTATAATTCACCCCTCCACTTT. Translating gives CASSSPHSSSYNSPLHF.

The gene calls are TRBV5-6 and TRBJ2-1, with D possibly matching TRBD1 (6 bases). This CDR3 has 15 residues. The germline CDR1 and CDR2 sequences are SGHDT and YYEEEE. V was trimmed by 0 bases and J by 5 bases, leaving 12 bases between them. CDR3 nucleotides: TGTGCCAGCAGCTTGGTGTGGGGGCGGGACAATGAGCAGTTCTTC. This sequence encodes CASSLVWGRDNEQFF.

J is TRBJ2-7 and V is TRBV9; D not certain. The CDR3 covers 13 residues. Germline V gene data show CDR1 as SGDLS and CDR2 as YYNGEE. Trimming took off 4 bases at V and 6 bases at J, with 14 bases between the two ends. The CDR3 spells CASSPRPFAEQYF. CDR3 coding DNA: TGTGCCAGCAGCCCGCGGCCCTTTGCCGAGCAGTACTTC.

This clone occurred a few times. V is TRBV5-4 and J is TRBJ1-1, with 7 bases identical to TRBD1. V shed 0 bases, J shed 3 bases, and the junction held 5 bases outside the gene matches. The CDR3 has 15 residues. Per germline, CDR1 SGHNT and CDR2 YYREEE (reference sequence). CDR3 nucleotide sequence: TGTGCCAGCAGCTTGGGGGGGGACAGTTACACTGAAGCTTTCTTT. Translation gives CASSLGGDSYTEAFF.